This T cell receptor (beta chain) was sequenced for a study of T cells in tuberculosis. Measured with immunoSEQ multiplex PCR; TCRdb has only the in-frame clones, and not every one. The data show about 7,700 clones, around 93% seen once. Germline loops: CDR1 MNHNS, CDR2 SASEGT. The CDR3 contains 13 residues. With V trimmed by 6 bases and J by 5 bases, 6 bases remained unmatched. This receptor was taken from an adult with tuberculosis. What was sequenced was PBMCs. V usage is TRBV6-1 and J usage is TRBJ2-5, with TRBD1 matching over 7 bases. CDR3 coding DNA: TGTGCCAGCAGCCGACAGGGAAGGGAGACCCAGTACTTC. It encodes CASSRQGRETQYF.